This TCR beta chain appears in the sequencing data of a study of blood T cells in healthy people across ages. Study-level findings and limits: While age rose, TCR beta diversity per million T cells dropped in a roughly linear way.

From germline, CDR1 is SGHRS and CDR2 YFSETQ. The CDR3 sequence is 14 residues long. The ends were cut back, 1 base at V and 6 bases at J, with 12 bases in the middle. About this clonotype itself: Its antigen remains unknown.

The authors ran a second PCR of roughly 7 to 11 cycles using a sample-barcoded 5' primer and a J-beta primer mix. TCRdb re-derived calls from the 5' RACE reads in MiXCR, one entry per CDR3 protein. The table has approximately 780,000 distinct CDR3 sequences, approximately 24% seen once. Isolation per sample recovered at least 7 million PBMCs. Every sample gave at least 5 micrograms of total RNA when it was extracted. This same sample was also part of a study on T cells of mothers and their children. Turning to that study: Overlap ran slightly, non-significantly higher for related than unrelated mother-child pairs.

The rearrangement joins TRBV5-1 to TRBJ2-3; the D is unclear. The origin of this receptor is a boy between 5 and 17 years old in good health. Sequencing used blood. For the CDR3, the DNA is TGCGCCAGCAGCTTGAGTGCAGCCCCGGATACGCAGTATTTT. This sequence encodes CASSLSAAPDTQYF.